Each of the 25 T cell receptor beta chains below was sequenced from the same sample in a study of neurological immune-mediated disorders. One entry per CDR3 protein, called by TCRdb with MiXCR from the 5' RACE reads. Here the sample spans tens of thousands of distinct CDR3 sequences, around 6% being singletons. The sequencing input was CD4+ T cells from blood. The receptor source for this set is a woman aged 40-49 years in good health.

There are many counts of this clonotype. The chain recombines TRBV29-1 with TRBJ1-1; D not resolved. The CDR3 runs to 15 residues. Germline V gene lookup returns CDR1 SQVTM and CDR2 ANQGSEA. V lost 3 bases to trimming and J lost 0 bases, with 14 bases between them. In DNA form, the CDR3 reads TGCAGCGTTGAGTGGTCTGAGGGCTTGAACACTGAAGCTTTCTTT. Its translation: CSVEWSEGLNTEAFF.

This clonotype has ten or more counts. The rearrangement uses TRBV2 and TRBJ1-4, with D hard to call. Trimming pared 4 bases from V and 11 bases from J, leaving 11 bases between. CDR3 length: 12 amino acids. The germline V gene encodes CDR1 SNHLY and CDR2 FYNNEI. CDR3 amino acids: CASSGGGPKLFF. The CDR3 DNA reads TGTGCCAGCAGTGGAGGCGGACCTAAACTGTTTTTT. Filled out from reference TRBV2 and TRBJ1-4, the complete variable domain reads EPEVTQTPSHQVTQMGQEVILRCVPISNHLYFYWYRQILGQKVEFLVSFYNNEISEKSEIFDDQFSVERPDGSNFTLKIRSTKLEDSAMYFCASSGGGPKLFFGSGTQLSVL.

This clonotype was observed many times. This rearrangement joins TRBV7-2 to TRBJ2-1; 14 bases line up with TRBD2. Germline values: CDR1 SGHTA, CDR2 FQGNSA. V dropped 4 bases and J dropped 5; count of bases not matched to a gene: 7. The CDR3 runs to 17 residues. The CDR3 bases are TGTGCCAGCAGCTACGGGACTAGCGGGAGTGGCAACAATGAGCAGTTCTTC. The encoded protein is CASSYGTSGSGNNEQFF.

This clonotype has ten or more counts. The rearrangement links TRBV28 to TRBJ2-3; tentative D call: TRBD1 (5 bases). V was clipped by 8 bases and J by 1 base, with 10 bases between them. This CDR3 region has 13 residues. CDR1 MDHEN and CDR2 SYDVKM come from the germline V gene. CDR3 in DNA: TGTGCCAGCCAGGAAGGGGGCACAGATACGCAGTATTTT. Translated, it gives CASQEGGTDTQYF.

This clonotype was detected many times. The gene calls are TRBV5-5 and TRBJ2-3; 7 positions agree with TRBD2. Germline CDR1 and CDR2: SGHKS and YYEKEE (reference sequence). The CDR3 spans 15 residues. The V and J ends lost 3 bases and 2 bases, in that order; junction bases with no gene match: 6. CDR3 amino acids: CASSWSGRATDTQYF. The CDR3 DNA reads as TGTGCCAGCAGCTGGAGTGGGAGGGCCACAGATACGCAGTATTTT.

This chain connects TRBV12-3 or TRBV12-4 to TRBJ1-1, with D possibly matching TRBD1 (6 bases). With 5 bases removed from V and 2 bases from J, the gap between germline ends came to 12 bases. This CDR3 region has 14 residues. The chain's CDR3 is CASSTGSVNTEAFF. In DNA form, the CDR3 reads TGTGCCAGCAGTACAGGGTCGGTCAACACTGAAGCTTTCTTT.

The sample holds many counts of this clonotype. The rearrangement joins TRBV29-1 to TRBJ2-6; 12 bases align to TRBD1. Germline values: CDR1 SQVTM, CDR2 ANQGSEA. The CDR3 is 16 residues long. The V segment lost 4 bases and the J segment 4 bases; nucleotides outside the gene matches: 5. The CDR3 is CSVGGDRGPGANVLTF. The CDR3 coding sequence is TGCAGCGTTGGCGGGGACAGGGGGCCAGGGGCCAACGTCCTGACTTTC. Based on the CDR3 plus reference TRBV29-1 and TRBJ2-6, the full variable domain is SAVISQKPSRDICQRGTSLTIQCQVDSQVTMMFWYRQQPGQSLTLIATANQGSEATYESGFVIDKFPISRPNLTFSTLTVSNMSPEDSSIYLCSVGGDRGPGANVLTFGAGSRLTVL.

This clonotype was seen at least ten times. This sequence joins TRBV5-1 and TRBJ2-1; 8 nucleotides line up with TRBD2. Trimming at V came to 1 base and at J to 7 bases, leaving 7 bases not matched to a gene. The germline V gene encodes CDR1 SGHRS and CDR2 YFSETQ. The CDR3 extends over 15 amino acids. CDR3 sequence (DNA): TGCGCCAGCAGCTTGCCTAGCGGGTTCGTAAATGAGCAGTTCTTC. Amino acid sequence: CASSLPSGFVNEQFF.

Only a few counts were recorded for this clonotype. The CDR3 reads CASSLSRQGGHEQYF. The CDR3 DNA reads TGCGCCAGCAGCCTCTCGCGGCAGGGGGGCCACGAGCAGTACTTC. The J gene is TRBJ2-7, the V gene TRBV5-1; maybe TRBD1 (7 bases). The CDR3 covers 15 residues. Trimming stripped 4 bases from V and 5 bases from J, with 19 bases between. Germline CDR1 SGHRS, CDR2 YFSETQ.

This clonotype has a count of ten or more. This chain joins TRBV25-1 and TRBJ2-5; TRBD2 might be the D (6 bases). In germline, CDR1 is MGHDK, CDR2 SYGVNS. V was trimmed by 3 bases and J by 3 bases, leaving 14 bases between them. The CDR3 loop spans 15 amino acids. In nucleotides, the CDR3 is TGTGCCAGCAGTGAGCCGGACTGGAGGGAAGAGACCCAGTACTTC. It specifies CASSEPDWREETQYF.

This clonotype was recorded many times. The chain combines TRBV20-1 with TRBJ2-7; D is possibly TRBD2 (6 bases). This CDR3 spans 14 amino acids. CDR1 and CDR2 from the germline V gene are DFQATT and SNEGSKA (reference sequence). V dropped 4 bases and J dropped 3 bases, with 16 bases sitting between them. The CDR3 DNA reads TGCAGTGCTACGAATAGTAGCGGAATCTACGAGCAGTACTTC. It encodes CSATNSSGIYEQYF.

This clonotype has a count of ten or more. Given a much more abundant clone one base away, this may be a read error. The chain couples TRBV15 to TRBJ2-1; D uncertain. Germline loops: CDR1 LNHNV, CDR2 YYDKDF (reference sequence). This CDR3 comprises 16 residues. The CDR3, as DNA: TGTGTCACCAGCAGAGAGGCCGTTGGGTGGGGTATCGAGCAGTTCTTC. Amino acid sequence: CVTSREAVGWGIEQFF.

The sample holds many counts of this clonotype. The chain couples TRBV20-1 to TRBJ2-1; D uncertain. CDR1 and CDR2 from the germline V gene are DFQATT and SNEGSKA (reference sequence). The CDR3 totals 16 residues. Between the trimmed V and J ends, which lost 0 bases and 7 bases, there was a span of 19 bases. The CDR3 coding sequence is TGCAGTGCTAGAGATGGGTTCGAGATAATATGGAATGAGCAGTTCTTC. It yields the protein CSARDGFEIIWNEQFF.

This clonotype was detected ten times or more. V usage is TRBV3-1 and J usage is TRBJ2-7, with TRBD2 as a possible D gene (6 bases). The CDR3 sequence is 15 residues long. Trimming cost V 0 bases and J 12 bases, with 21 bases left between them. Germline V gene sequence: CDR1 LGHDT, CDR2 YNNKEL (reference sequence). CDR3 coding DNA: TGTGCCAGCAGCCAAGATAGCGGACCTGCGTCTCGTCGGTACTTC. As protein: CASSQDSGPASRRYF.

At least ten counts were recorded for this clonotype. CDR3 residues: CASSLLRTGHGYTF. DNA for the CDR3: TGTGCCAGCAGTCTACTTCGGACAGGGCATGGCTACACCTTC. The genes are TRBV12-3 or TRBV12-4 and TRBJ1-2; 8 positions match TRBD1. J was trimmed by 6 bases and V by 5 bases; bases with no gene match: 8. The CDR3 spans 14 residues.

The gene calls are TRBV5-1 and TRBJ2-2; 8 bases match TRBD1. J was trimmed by 1 base and V by 5 bases; bases with no gene match: 7. The length of the CDR3 is 16 residues. Germline CDR1 SGHRS, CDR2 YFSETQ. This CDR3 is CASRLDGQGNTGELFF. The CDR3 bases are TGCGCCAGCAGATTAGACGGACAGGGGAACACCGGGGAGCTGTTTTTT. The whole variable domain, filled in from reference TRBV5-1 and TRBJ2-2, reads KAGVTQTPRYLIKTRGQQVTLSCSPISGHRSVSWYQQTPGQGLQFLFEYFSETQRNKGNFPGRFSGRQFSNSRSEMNVSTLELGDSALYLCASRLDGQGNTGELFFGEGSRLTVL.

This clonotype was counted many times. The J gene is TRBJ2-1, the V gene TRBV7-2, with 13 bases aligning to TRBD2. Germline CDR1 reads SGHTA; CDR2 reads FQGNSA. V trimming: 2 bases; J trimming: 9 bases; junction bases outside the gene matches: 16. The CDR3 extends over 19 amino acids. This CDR3 reads CASSLKGTSGNHIGGEQFF. Written as DNA, the CDR3 is TGTGCCAGCAGCTTAAAGGGGACTAGCGGGAATCACATTGGAGGTGAGCAGTTCTTC.

There are many counts of this clonotype. This chain connects TRBV9 to TRBJ2-1, with D unresolved. This CDR3 comprises 15 residues. V was clipped by 5 bases and J by 0 bases, with 12 bases between them. The germline gives CDR1 SGDLS, CDR2 YYNGEE. CDR3 bases: TGTGCCAGCAGTCGACTGCCAAGCTCCTACAATGAGCAGTTCTTC. This translates into CASSRLPSSYNEQFF.

The CDR3 DNA sequence: TGCGCCAGCAAGGCGGGACGGACTGAAGCTTTCTTT. Encoded protein: CASKAGRTEAFF. V and J are TRBV5-1 and TRBJ1-1; weak D call: TRBD1 (5 bases). This CDR3 region has 12 residues. Trimming removed 6 bases from V and 5 bases from J, with 11 bases in between. Germline V CDR1 and CDR2: SGHRS, YFSETQ.

This clonotype showed up many times. The chain is built from TRBV7-2 and TRBJ2-7; D not certain. Trimming shortened V by 5 bases and J by 6 bases, and 11 bases separated the two germline ends. The CDR3 is made up of 12 amino acids. CDR1 SGHTA and CDR2 FQGNSA come from the germline V gene. The CDR3 nucleotides are TGTGCCAGCAGCCCCCAGGTGTCCGAGCAGTACTTC. It yields the protein CASSPQVSEQYF. Drawing the rest from reference TRBV7-2 and TRBJ2-7, the complete variable domain is GAGVSQSPSNKVTEKGKDVELRCDPISGHTALYWYRQSLGQGLEFLIYFQGNSAPDKSGLPSDRFSAERTGGSVSTLTIQRTQQEDSAVYLCASSPQVSEQYFGPGTRLTVT.

In this sample, this clonotype turned up many times. The rearrangement joins TRBV12-3 or TRBV12-4 to TRBJ2-7, with D unclear. The CDR3 totals 14 residues. The ends were cut back, 3 bases at V and 4 bases at J, with 13 bases in the middle. CDR3 amino acids: CASSLGLNAYEQYF. Written as DNA, the CDR3 is TGTGCCAGCAGTTTGGGTCTCAACGCGTACGAGCAGTACTTC.

This clonotype was seen only a few times. The V call is TRBV10-1, the J call TRBJ2-1; D is perhaps TRBD1 (5 bases). The CDR3 is 14 amino acids. Germline loops: CDR1 WNHNN, CDR2 SYGVQD (reference sequence). With 7 bases removed from V and 5 bases from J, the gap between germline ends came to 15 bases. CDR3 protein: CASNSQGSDNEQFF. The CDR3 coding sequence is TGCGCCAGCAACTCGCAGGGATCGGACAATGAGCAGTTCTTC.

The V call is TRBV11-3, the J call TRBJ2-7, with D perhaps assigned TRBD1 or TRBD2 (5 bases each). Germline V lookup: CDR1 SGHNT, CDR2 YENEEA. The V end lost 4 bases, the J end lost 7 bases, and 11 bases lay between the germline ends. The CDR3 is 12 amino acids. The CDR3 spells CASSSGTNEQYF. CDR3 in DNA: TGTGCCAGCAGCTCCGGGACGAATGAGCAGTACTTC.

This clonotype appeared many times. The chain couples TRBV20-1 to TRBJ2-1; 7 positions match TRBD2. Unmatched junction bases numbered 6, after V lost 1 base and J lost 6 bases. The CDR3 covers 14 residues. Germline V gives CDR1 DFQATT, CDR2 SNEGSKA (reference sequence). CDR3 coding DNA: TGCAGTGCTAGAGGGGGCGGGGGTGGCAATGAGCAGTTCTTC. Translation: CSARGGGGGNEQFF.

At least ten counts were recorded for this clonotype. The chain links TRBV5-1 to TRBJ1-4; a possible D gene is TRBD1 (6 bases). Germline lookup yields CDR1 SGHRS and CDR2 YFSETQ. Trimming cost V 0 bases and J 7 bases, with 13 bases left between them. The CDR3 has 15 residues. As DNA, the CDR3 is TGCGCCAGCAGCTTGGCCCAGCAGGGGAGTGAAAAACTGTTTTTT. Residues: CASSLAQQGSEKLFF.